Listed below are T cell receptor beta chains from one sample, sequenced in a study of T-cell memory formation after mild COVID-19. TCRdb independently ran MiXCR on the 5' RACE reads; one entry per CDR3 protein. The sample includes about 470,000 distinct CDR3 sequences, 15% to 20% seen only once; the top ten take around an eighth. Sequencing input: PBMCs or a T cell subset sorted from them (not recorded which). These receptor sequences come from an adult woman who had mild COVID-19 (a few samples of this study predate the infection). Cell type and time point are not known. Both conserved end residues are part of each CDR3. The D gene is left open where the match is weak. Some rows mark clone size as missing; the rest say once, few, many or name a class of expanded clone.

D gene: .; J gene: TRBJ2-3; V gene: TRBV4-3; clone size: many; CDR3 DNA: TGCGCCAGCAGCCAAGATTTGCAGGGTTGGACAGATACGCAGTATTTT; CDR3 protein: CASSQDLQGWTDTQYF
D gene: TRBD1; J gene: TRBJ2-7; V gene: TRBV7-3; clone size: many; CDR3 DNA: TGTGCCAGCAGCTTCGGACAGGGGGAAAAGCGGGACCACTACGAGCAGTACTTC; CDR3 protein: CASSFGQGEKRDHYEQYF
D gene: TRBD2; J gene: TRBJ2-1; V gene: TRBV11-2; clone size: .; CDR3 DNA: TGTGCCAGCAGCCCCAATCGGGCTAGCGGGGTGGATGAGCAGTTCTTC; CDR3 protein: CASSPNRASGVDEQFF
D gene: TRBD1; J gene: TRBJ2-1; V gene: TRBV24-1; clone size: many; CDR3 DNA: TGTGCCACCAGTGGTGAGGGACAGGGGGATTGGTTTTCCTACAATGAGCAGTTCTTC; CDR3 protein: CATSGEGQGDWFSYNEQFF
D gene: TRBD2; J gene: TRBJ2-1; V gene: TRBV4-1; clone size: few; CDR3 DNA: TGCGCCAGCAGCCTAGCCCACCCTAGCGGGGGGGCCGTTTACAATGAGCAGTTCTTC; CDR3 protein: CASSLAHPSGGAVYNEQFF
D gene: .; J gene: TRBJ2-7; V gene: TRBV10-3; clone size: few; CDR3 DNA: TGTGCCATCAGTGCGGCGACAGTTCCCTACGAGCAGTACTTC; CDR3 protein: CAISAATVPYEQYF
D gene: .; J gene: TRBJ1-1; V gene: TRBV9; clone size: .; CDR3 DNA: TGTGCCAGCAGCAGGAGCGGCTCGTGGGACACTGAAGCTTTCTTT; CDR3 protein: CASSRSGSWDTEAFF
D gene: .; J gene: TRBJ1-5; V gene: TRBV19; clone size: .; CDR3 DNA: TGTGCCAGTAGTATAGGAAGGAGGTCTGGACACAGCAATCAGCCCCAGCATTTT; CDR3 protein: CASSIGRRSGHSNQPQHF
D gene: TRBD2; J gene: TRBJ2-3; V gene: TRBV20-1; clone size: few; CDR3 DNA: TGCAGTGGGGTACTAGCGAGGGAAGATACGCAGTATTTT; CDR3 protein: CSGVLAREDTQYF
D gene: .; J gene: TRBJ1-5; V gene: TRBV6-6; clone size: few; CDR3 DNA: TGTGCCAGCAGTTACCGGCTGGGGGAACGCAATCAGCCCCAGCATTTT; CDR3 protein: CASSYRLGERNQPQHF
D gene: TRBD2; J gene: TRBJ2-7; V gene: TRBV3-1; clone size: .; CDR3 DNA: TGTGCCAGCCGACTAGCGGGGACTAGAAACGAGCAGTACTTC; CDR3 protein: CASRLAGTRNEQYF
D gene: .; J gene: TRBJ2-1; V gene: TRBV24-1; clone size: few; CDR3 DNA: TGTGCCACCAGTCTCCGGGGAGCCCGTTACAATGAGCAGTTCTTC; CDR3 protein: CATSLRGARYNEQFF